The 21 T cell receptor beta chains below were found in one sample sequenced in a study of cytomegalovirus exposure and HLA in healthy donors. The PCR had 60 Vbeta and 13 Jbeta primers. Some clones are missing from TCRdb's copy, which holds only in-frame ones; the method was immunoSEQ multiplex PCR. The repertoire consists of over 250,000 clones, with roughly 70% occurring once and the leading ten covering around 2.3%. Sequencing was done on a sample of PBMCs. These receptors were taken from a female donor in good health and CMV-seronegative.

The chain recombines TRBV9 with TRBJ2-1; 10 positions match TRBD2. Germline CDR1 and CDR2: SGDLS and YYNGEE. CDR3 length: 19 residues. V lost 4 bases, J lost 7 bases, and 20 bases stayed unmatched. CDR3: CASSSAPSGSLKNVNEQFF. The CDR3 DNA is TGTGCCAGCAGCTCCGCCCCTAGCGGGAGTCTAAAGAATGTGAATGAGCAGTTCTTC.

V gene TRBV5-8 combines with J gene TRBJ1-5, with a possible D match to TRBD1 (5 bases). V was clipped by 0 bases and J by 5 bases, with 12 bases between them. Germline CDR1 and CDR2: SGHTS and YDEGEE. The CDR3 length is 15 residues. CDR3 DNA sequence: TGTGCCAGCAGCTTGGTTGCCCAGGGTGATCAGCCCCAGCATTTT. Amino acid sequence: CASSLVAQGDQPQHF. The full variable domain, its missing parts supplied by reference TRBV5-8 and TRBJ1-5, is EAGVTQSPTHLIKTRGQQATLRCSPISGHTSVYWYQQALGLGLQFLLWYDEGEERNRGNFPPRFSGRQFPNYSSELNVNALELEDSALYLCASSLVAQGDQPQHFGDGTRLSIL.

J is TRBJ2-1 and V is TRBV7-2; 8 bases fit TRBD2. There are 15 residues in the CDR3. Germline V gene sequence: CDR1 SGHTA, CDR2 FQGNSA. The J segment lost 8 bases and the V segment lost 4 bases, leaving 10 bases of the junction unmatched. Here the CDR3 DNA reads TGTGCCAGCAGCTCGACTAGCGCTCCGAGGGATGAGCAGTTCTTC. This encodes CASSSTSAPRDEQFF.

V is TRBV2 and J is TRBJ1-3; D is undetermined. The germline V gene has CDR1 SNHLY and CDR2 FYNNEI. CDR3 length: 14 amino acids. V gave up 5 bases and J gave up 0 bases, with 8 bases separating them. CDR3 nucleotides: TGTGCCAGCAGTTTGACATCCTCTGGAAACACCATATATTTT. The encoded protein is CASSLTSSGNTIYF.

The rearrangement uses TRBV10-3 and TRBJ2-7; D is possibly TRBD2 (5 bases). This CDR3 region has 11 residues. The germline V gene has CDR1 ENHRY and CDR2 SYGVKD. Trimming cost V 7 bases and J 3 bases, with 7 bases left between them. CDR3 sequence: CAIMAGYEQYF. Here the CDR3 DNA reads TGTGCCATCATGGCGGGCTACGAGCAGTACTTC.

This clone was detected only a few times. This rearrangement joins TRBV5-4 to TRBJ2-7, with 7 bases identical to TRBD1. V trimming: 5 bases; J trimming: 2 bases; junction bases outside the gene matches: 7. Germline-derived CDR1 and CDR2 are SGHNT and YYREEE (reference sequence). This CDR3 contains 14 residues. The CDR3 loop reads CASRLTGQPYEQYF. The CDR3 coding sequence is TGTGCCAGCAGACTGACAGGGCAACCCTACGAGCAGTACTTC.

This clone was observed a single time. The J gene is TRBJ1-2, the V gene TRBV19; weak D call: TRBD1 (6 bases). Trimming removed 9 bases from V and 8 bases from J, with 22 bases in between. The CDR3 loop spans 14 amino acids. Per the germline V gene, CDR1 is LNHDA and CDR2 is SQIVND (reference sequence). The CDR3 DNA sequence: TGTGCCAGCCTAGAATCCGGGACACAAAAGGGCTACACCTTC. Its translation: CASLESGTQKGYTF. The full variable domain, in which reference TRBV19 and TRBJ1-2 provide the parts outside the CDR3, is DGGITQSPKYLFRKEGQNVTLSCEQNLNHDAMYWYRQDPGQGLRLIYYSQIVNDFQKGDIAEGYSVSREKKESFPLTVTSAQKNPTAFYLCASLESGTQKGYTFGSGTRLTVV.

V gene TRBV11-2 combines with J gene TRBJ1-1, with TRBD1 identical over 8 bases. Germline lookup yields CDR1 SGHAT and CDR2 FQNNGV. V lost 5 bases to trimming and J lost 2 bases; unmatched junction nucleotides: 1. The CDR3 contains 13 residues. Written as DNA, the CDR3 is TGTGCCAGCAGCGGACAGGGTAACACTGAAGCTTTCTTT. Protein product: CASSGQGNTEAFF. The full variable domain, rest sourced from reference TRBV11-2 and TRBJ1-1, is EAGVAQSPRYKIIEKRQSVAFWCNPISGHATLYWYQQILGQGPKLLIQFQNNGVVDDSQLPKDRFSAERLKGVDSTLKIQPAKLEDSAVYLCASSGQGNTEAFFGQGTRLTVV.

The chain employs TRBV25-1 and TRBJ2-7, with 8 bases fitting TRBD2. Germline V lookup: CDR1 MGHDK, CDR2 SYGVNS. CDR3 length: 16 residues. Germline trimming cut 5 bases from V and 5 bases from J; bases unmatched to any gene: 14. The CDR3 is CASSPRAGESDHEQYF. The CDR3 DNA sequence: TGTGCCAGCAGTCCTCGAGCGGGAGAGTCGGACCACGAGCAGTACTTC.

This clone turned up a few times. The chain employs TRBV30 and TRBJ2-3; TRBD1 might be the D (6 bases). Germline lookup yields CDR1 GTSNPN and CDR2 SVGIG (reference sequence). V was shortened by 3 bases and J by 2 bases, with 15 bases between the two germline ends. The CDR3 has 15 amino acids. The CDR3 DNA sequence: TGTGCCTGGAGCTCCGGGACACTGACCACAGATACGCAGTATTTT. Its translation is CAWSSGTLTTDTQYF.

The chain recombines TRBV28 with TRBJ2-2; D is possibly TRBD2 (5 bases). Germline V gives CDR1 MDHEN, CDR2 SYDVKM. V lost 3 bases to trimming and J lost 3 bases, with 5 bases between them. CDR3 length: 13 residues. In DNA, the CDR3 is TGTGCCAGCAGTTTCGGGGACACCGGGGAGCTGTTTTTT. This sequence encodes CASSFGDTGELFF. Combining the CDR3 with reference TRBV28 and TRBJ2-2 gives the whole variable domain DVKVTQSSRYLVKRTGEKVFLECVQDMDHENMFWYRQDPGLGLRLIYFSYDVKMKEKGDIPEGYSVSREKKERFSLILESASTNQTSMYLCASSFGDTGELFFGEGSRLTVL.

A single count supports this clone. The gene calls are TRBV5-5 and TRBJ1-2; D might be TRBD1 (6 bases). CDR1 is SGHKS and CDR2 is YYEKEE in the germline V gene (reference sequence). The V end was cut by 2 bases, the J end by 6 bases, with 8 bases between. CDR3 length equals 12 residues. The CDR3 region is CASSFYRDGYTF. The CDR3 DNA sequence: TGTGCCAGCAGCTTTTACAGGGATGGCTACACCTTC.

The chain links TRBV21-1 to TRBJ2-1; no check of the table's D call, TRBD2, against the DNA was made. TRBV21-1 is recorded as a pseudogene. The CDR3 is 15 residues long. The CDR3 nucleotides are TGTGCCAGCAGCCGTGGGAGAGAGTCCTACAATGAGCAGTTCTTC. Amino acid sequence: CASSRGRESYNEQFF.

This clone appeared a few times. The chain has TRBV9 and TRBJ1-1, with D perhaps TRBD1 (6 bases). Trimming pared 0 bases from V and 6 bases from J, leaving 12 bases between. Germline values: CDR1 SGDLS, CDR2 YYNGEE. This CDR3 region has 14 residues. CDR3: CASSVGGGSAEAFF. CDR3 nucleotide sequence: TGTGCCAGCAGCGTAGGAGGGGGTTCGGCTGAAGCTTTCTTT. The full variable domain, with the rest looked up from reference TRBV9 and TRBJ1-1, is DSGVTQTPKHLITATGQRVTLRCSPRSGDLSVYWYQQSLDQGLQFLIQYYNGEERAKGNILERFSAQQFPDLHSELNLSSLELGDSALYFCASSVGGGSAEAFFGQGTRLTVV.

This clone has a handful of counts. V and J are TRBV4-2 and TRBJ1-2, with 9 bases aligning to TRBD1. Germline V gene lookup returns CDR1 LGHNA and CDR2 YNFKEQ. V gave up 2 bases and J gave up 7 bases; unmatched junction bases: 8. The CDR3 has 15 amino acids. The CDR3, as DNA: TGTGCCAGCAGCCAATCGGGACAGGGTGAAAGTGGCTACACCTTC. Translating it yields CASSQSGQGESGYTF.

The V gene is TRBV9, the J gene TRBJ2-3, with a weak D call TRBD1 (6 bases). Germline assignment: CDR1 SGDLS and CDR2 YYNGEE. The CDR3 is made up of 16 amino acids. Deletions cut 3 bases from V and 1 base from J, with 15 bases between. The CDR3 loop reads CASSAEVRGRTDTQYF. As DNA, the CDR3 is TGTGCCAGCAGCGCCGAGGTCAGGGGTCGCACAGATACGCAGTATTTT. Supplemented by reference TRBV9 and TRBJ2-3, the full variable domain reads DSGVTQTPKHLITATGQRVTLRCSPRSGDLSVYWYQQSLDQGLQFLIQYYNGEERAKGNILERFSAQQFPDLHSELNLSSLELGDSALYFCASSAEVRGRTDTQYFGPGTRLTVL.

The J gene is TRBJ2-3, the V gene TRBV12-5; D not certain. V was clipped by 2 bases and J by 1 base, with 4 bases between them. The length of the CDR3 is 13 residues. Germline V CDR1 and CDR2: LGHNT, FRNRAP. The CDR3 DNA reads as TGTGCTAGTGGTTTGTCGGGCACAGATACGCAGTATTTT. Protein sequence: CASGLSGTDTQYF.

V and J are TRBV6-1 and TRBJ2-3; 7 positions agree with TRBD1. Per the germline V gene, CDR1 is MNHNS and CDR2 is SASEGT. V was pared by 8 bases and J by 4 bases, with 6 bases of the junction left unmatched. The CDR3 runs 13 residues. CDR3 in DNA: TGTGCCAGCTCTTTCACAGGGGCAGATACGCAGTATTTT. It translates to CASSFTGADTQYF.

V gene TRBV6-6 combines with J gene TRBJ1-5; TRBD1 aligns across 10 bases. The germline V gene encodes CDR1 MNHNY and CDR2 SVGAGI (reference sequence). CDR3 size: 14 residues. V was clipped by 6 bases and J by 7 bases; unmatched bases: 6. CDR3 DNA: TGTGCCAGCAGAGGGACAGGGGTCTACCAGCCCCAGCATTTT. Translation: CASRGTGVYQPQHF.

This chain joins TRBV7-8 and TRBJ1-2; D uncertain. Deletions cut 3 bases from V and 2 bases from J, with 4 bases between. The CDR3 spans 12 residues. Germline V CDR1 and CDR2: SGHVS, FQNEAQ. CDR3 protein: CASSFINYGYTF. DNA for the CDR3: TGTGCCAGCAGCTTTATCAACTATGGCTACACCTTC. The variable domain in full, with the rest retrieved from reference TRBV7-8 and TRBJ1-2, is GAGVSQSPRYKVAKRGQDVALRCDPISGHVSLFWYQQALGQGPEFLTYFQNEAQLDKSGLPSDRFFAERPEGSVSTLKIQRTQQEDSAVYLCASSFINYGYTFGSGTRLTVV.

In DNA form, the CDR3 reads TGCGCCAGCAGCGATAGCGGGAGGTACAATGAGCAGTTCTTC. This gives the protein CASSDSGRYNEQFF. The chain couples TRBV5-1 to TRBJ2-1; 10 bases are a match to TRBD2. From germline, CDR1 is SGHRS and CDR2 YFSETQ. V lost 4 bases, J lost 4 bases, and 2 bases stayed unmatched. There are 14 residues in the CDR3.